This T cell receptor (beta chain) is drawn from a study of tumor and adjacent non-tumor tissue in lung cancer. Study in general: Each sample yielded about 4.17 million productive TCRbeta reads on average.

RNA was extracted from bulk tissue without any cell sorting. Three rounds of nested PCR, following a modified ARM-PCR protocol, produced the TCRbeta library. TCRdb passed the multiplex PCR reads through MiXCR, listing each CDR3 protein once. This table has approximately 68,000 distinct CDR3 sequences, roughly 73% appearing once. The CDR3 has 19 residues. V was pared by 6 bases and J by 7 bases, with 24 bases of the junction left unmatched. CDR1 and CDR2 (germline): SGHAT, FQNNGV. J is TRBJ2-1 and V is TRBV11-2; 7 bases align to TRBD2. The sequencing input was lung tumor tissue. The sequence came from a man in his sixties with non-small cell lung cancer. The DNA for the CDR3 is TGTGCCAGCAGGTCCCTTGGACTAGTGAAAAGGTGGGGAAGTAATGAGCAGTTCTTC. Protein sequence: CASRSLGLVKRWGSNEQFF.